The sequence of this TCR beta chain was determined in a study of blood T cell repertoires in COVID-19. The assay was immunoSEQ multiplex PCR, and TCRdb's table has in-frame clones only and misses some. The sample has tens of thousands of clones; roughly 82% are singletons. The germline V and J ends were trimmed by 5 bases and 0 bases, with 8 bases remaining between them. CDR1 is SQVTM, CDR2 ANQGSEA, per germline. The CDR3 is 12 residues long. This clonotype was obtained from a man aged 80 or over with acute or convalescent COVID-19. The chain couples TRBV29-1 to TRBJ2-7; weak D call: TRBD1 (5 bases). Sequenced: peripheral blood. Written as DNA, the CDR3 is TGCAGCGTTTCGGACACCTCCTACGAGCAGTACTTC. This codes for CSVSDTSYEQYF.